The source of this TCR beta chain is a study of cytomegalovirus exposure and HLA in healthy donors. Study-wide results and limits: Earlier analysis looked at TCR beta V segments, and most were productive about 90% or about 30% of the time.

13 Jbeta primers and 60 Vbeta primers were used for the PCR. Clones were sequenced by immunoSEQ multiplex PCR, and TCRdb holds only the in-frame ones, with some missing. Among about 200,000 clones listed, 70% to 90% were seen once. Comments on this clone: Its antigen is still unknown.

The germline V and J ends were trimmed by 0 bases and 3 bases, with 11 bases remaining between them. The CDR3 runs to 15 residues. Germline assignment: CDR1 MDHEN and CDR2 SYDVKM. Sequencing was done on a sample of PBMCs. The TCR comes from a young woman in good health and CMV-seronegative. The rearrangement joins TRBV28 to TRBJ1-1; D remains ambiguous. In DNA, the CDR3 is TGTGCCAGCAGTTTATGGACTCGGGTGGACACTGAAGCTTTCTTT. Its protein is CASSLWTRVDTEAFF.